This TCR beta chain derives from a study of CD8 T cells in Susac syndrome. Random hexamers were used to reverse transcribe an amount of about 0.45 to 1 ug RNA. Each CDR3 protein gets one entry after TCRdb re-called the immunoSEQ multiplex PCR reads with MiXCR. The sample carries around 130,000 distinct CDR3 sequences, around 94% recorded once. Germline V gene sequence: CDR1 LNHNV, CDR2 YYDKDF (reference sequence). The trim removed 5 bases at V and 3 bases at J, leaving 4 bases unmatched. The CDR3 spans 14 residues. This clonotype was counted once. V is TRBV15 and J is TRBJ2-5, with 9 bases that match TRBD2. The sample comprised CD8+ T cells from PBMCs. This clonotype was obtained from a human donor with Susac syndrome. CDR3 nucleotide sequence: TGTGCCACCAGCTCAGTAGCGGGGGAAGAGACCCAGTACTTC. Residues: CATSSVAGEETQYF.